This T cell receptor (beta chain) was sequenced during a study of blood T cells in healthy people across ages. In the case of this clonotype: Its specificity is unknown.

Donors were systemically healthy Caucasian individuals from Russia aged roughly 6 to 95 years. Study outcomes and limitations: Naive T cell percentage showed a strong correlation with TCR beta diversity.

Using a J-beta primer mix together with a sample-barcoded 5' primer, a second PCR was run for about 7 to 12 cycles. TCRdb used MiXCR to reprocess the 5' RACE reads, holding one entry per CDR3 protein. Of about 970,000 distinct CDR3 sequences in the sample, roughly half were seen once. The V and J ends lost 2 bases and 1 base respectively, with 12 bases between them. Germline CDR1 is SGHRS and CDR2 is YFSETQ. This CDR3 region has 15 residues. This sequence was found in a woman aged 55-70 years in good health. The J gene is TRBJ2-5, the V gene TRBV5-1, with TRBD2 as a possible D gene (5 bases). The sequenced sample was blood. CDR3 amino acids: CASSFSQRSQETQYF. The CDR3 DNA is TGCGCCAGCAGCTTTTCCCAGCGGTCCCAAGAGACCCAGTACTTC.